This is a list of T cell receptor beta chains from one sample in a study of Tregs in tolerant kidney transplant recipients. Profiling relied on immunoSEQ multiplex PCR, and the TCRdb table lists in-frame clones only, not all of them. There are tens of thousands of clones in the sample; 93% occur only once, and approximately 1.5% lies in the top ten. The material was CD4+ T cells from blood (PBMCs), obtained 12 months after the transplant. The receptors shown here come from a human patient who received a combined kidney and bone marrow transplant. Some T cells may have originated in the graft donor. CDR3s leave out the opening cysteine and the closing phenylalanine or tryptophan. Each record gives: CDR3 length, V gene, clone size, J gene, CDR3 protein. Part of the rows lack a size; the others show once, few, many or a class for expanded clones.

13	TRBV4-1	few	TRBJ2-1	ASSHLLAGLNEQF
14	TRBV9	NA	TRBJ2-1	ASSVAADFLANEQF
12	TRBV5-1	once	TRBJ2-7	ASSYRPEGGEQY
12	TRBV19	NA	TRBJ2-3	ASDYSGSTDTQY
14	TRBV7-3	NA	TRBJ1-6	ASSLMGGTGASPLH
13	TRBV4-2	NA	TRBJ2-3	ASSPRGSSTDTQY
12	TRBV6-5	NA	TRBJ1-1	ASTQRARYTEAF
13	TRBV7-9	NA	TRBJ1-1	ASSYDRGPVTEAF
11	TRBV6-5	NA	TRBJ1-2	ASSYEGVGGYT
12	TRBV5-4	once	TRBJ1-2	ASSLRGGLFGYT
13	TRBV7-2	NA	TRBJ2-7	ASSQPRSSGGRLH
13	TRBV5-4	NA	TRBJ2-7	ASSLIAGGAYEQY
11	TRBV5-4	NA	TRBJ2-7	ASSLDTGGEQY
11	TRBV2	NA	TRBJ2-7	ASSEARAAEQY
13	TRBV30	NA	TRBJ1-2	AWIRQGAKNYGYT
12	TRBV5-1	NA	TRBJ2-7	ASSLSGQNYEQY
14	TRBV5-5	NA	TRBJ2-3	ASSISGGLDTDTQY
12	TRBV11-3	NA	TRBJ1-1	ASSLAFGNTEAF
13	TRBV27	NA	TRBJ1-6	ASSRLQGYNSPLH
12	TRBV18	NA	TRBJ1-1	ASSSDRRNYEAF
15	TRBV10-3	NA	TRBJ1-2	AISGQDRRMVGYGYT
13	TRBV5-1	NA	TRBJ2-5	ASSHGLAASETQY
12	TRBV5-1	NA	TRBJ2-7	ASSLAGFRDEQY
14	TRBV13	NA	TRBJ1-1	ASSLGPGQGATEAF